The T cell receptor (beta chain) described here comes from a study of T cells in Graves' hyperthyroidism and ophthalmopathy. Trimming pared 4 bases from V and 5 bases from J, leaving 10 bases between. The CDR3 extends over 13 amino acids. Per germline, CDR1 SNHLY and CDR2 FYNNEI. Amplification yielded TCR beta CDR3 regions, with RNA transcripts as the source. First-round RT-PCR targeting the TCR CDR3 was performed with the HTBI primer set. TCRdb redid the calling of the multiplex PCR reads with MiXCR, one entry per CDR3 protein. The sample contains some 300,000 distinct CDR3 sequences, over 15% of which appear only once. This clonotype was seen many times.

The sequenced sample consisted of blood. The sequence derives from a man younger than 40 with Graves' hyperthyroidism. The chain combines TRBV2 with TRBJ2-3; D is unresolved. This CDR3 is CASSVGRQDTQYF. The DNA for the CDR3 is TGTGCCAGCAGTGTCGGCAGGCAAGATACGCAGTATTTT.